Below are 4 T cell receptor beta chains sequenced from a single sample in a study of spatial heterogeneity in lung cancer. MiXCR, applied by TCRdb to the 5' RACE reads, yields one record per CDR3 protein. The table has about 5,300 distinct CDR3 sequences, 6% to 8.5% seen once. Antigen specificity for these receptors is unknown. Study results and limitations: Intratumoral expanded alpha and beta TCR counts were found to track tumor mutation counts.

This sample's time point: sample taken at primary tumor resection. The sample consisted of lung tumor tissue, taken at surgery. Receptors were obtained from a male donor with early-stage non-small cell lung cancer.

The chain couples TRBV12-3 or TRBV12-4 to TRBJ1-1; D unresolved. Trimming stripped 5 bases from V and 5 bases from J, with 15 bases between. This CDR3 is built from 14 residues. This CDR3 reads CASSPSWGKTEAFF. The CDR3 DNA sequence: TGTGCCAGCAGTCCCTCTTGGGGTAAGACTGAAGCTTTCTTT.

This clonotype ranks as medium-sized. CDR3 amino acids: CASSLGGGSETDTQYF. The DNA for the CDR3 is TGTGCCAGCAGCTTAGGCGGCGGGAGTGAAACAGATACGCAGTATTTT. The gene calls are TRBV7-3 and TRBJ2-3; the match to TRBD2 covers 7 bases. The germline gives CDR1 SGHTA, CDR2 FQGTGA. V lost 2 bases to trimming and J lost 3 bases; unmatched junction nucleotides: 8. The CDR3 is 16 amino acids. Supplemented by reference TRBV7-3 and TRBJ2-3, the full variable domain reads GAGVSQTPSNKVTEKGKYVELRCDPISGHTALYWYRQSLGQGPEFLIYFQGTGAADDSGLPNDRFFAVRPEGSVSTLKIQRTERGDSAVYLCASSLGGGSETDTQYFGPGTRLTVL.

With regard to this clonotype: A much larger clone is a single base away; this may be a read error. This chain uses TRBV5-1 with TRBJ1-1; 8 nucleotides match TRBD1. V trimming: 6 bases; J trimming: 0 bases; junction bases outside the gene matches: 4. The CDR3 totals 14 residues. Germline V lookup: CDR1 SGHRS, CDR2 YFSETQ. As DNA, the CDR3 is TGCGCCAGCACACAGGACAGGGTGAACACTGAAGCTTTCTTT. Its protein product is CASTQDRVNTEAFF.

The V gene is TRBV10-1, the J gene TRBJ2-1; D is possibly TRBD2 (5 bases). Trimming took 5 bases from V and 7 from J, leaving 12 bases between them. CDR3 size: 13 residues. Germline V gene data show CDR1 as WNHNN and CDR2 as SYGVQD (reference sequence). In DNA form, the CDR3 reads TGCGCCAGCAGTCAGTTTCGAGGGAATGAGCAGTTCTTC. The encoded protein is CASSQFRGNEQFF.